This T cell receptor beta chain was sequenced during a study of control samples from healthy donors and cancer patients. The CDR3 is made up of 15 amino acids. In germline, CDR1 is SGHKS, CDR2 YYEKEE (reference sequence). With V trimmed by 1 base and J by 3 bases, 3 bases remained unmatched. TCRdb's table, derived via immunoSEQ multiplex PCR, lists solely in-frame clones and lacks some. The sample holds more than 110,000 clones, about 85% seen once. This TCR was recovered from a woman aged 25 to 45 in good health. The chain is built from TRBV5-5 and TRBJ2-7; TRBD1 agrees at 11 bases. The specimen sequenced was blood. For the CDR3, the DNA is TGTGCCAGCAGCTTGACGGGACAGGGGGGCTACGAGCAGTACTTC. Protein sequence: CASSLTGQGGYEQYF.